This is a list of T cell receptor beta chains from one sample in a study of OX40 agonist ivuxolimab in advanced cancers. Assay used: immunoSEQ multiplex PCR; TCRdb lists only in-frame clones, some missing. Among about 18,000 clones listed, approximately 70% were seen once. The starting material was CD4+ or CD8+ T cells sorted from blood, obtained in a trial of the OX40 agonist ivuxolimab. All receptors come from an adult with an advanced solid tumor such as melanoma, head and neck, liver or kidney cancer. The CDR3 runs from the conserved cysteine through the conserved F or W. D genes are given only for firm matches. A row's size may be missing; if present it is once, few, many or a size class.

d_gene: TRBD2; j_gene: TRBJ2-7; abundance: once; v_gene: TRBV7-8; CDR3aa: CASSLGASGSSYEQYF; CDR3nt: TGTGCCAGCAGCTTAGGCGCTAGCGGGAGCTCCTACGAGCAGTACTTC
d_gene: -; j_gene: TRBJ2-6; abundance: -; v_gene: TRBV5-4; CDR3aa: CASTKQGAGANVLTF; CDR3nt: TGTGCCAGCACAAAACAGGGAGCTGGGGCCAACGTCCTGACTTTC
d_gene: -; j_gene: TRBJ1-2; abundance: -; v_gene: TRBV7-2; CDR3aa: CASSFYRDGYTF; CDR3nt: TGTGCCAGCAGCTTTTACAGGGACGGCTACACCTTC
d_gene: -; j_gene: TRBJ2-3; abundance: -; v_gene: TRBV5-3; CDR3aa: CASSLLERLMDTQYF; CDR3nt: TGTGCCAGCAGCTTGCTGGAGAGGTTGATGGATACGCAGTATTTT
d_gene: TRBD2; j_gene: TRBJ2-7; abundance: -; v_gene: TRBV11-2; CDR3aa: CASSLGLAGGYEQYF; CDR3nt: TGTGCCAGCAGCTTAGGCCTAGCGGGTGGCTACGAGCAGTACTTC
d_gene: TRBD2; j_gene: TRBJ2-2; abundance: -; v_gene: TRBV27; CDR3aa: CASNKGTSGRGGELFF; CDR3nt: TGTGCCAGCAATAAAGGGACTAGCGGGAGGGGCGGCGAGCTGTTTTTT
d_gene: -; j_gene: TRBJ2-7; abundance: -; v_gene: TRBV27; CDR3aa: CASSLARDREQYF; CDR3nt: TGTGCCAGCTCGCTAGCGCGAGATAGGGAGCAGTACTTC
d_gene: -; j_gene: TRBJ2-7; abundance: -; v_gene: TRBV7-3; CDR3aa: CASSLDPSEQYF; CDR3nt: TGTGCCAGCAGCTTAGACCCCAGCGAGCAGTACTTC
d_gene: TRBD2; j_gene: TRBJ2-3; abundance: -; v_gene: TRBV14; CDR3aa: CASSHYLGLAGDTDTQYF; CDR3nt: TGTGCCAGCAGCCACTACCTGGGACTAGCGGGAGACACAGATACGCAGTATTTT
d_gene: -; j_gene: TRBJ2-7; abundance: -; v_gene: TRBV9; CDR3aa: CASSPIDSYEQYF; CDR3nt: TGTGCCAGCAGCCCTATAGACTCCTACGAGCAGTACTTC
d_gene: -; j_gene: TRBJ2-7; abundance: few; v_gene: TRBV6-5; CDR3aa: CASSYGPGNSYEQYF; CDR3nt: TGTGCCAGCAGTTACGGACCGGGAAACTCCTACGAGCAGTACTTC
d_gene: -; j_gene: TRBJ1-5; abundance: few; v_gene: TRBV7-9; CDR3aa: CASSLGTQPQHF; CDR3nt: TGTGCCAGCAGCTTAGGGACACAGCCCCAGCATTTT
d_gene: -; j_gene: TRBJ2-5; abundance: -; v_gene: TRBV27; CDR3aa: CASTFGETQYF; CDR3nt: TGTGCCAGCACTTTCGGGGAGACCCAGTACTTC
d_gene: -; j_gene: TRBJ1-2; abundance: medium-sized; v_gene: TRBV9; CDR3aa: CASSSPDGNYYGYTF; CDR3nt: TGTGCCAGCAGCTCCCCGGACGGCAACTACTATGGCTACACCTTC
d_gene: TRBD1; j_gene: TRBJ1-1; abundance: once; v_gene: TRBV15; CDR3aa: CATRGTDMNTEAFF; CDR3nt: TGTGCCACCAGAGGGACAGACATGAACACTGAAGCTTTCTTT